This TCR beta chain stems from a study of blood T cell repertoires in COVID-19. In the study's own analysis: Reference gene primer amplification gave estimated nucleated cell counts. Repertoires were generated with immunoSEQ multiplex PCR, while TCRdb's copy carries only in-frame clones and drops some. That table is the source of V, J and clone size, and D and trimming were worked out from the DNA. In the table there are under 85,000 clones, around 85% of which are singletons. J gave up 5 bases and V 1 base, and 1 base lay outside the gene matches. The CDR3 covers 15 residues. CDR1 SGHAT and CDR2 FQNNGV come from the germline V gene.

The V gene is TRBV11-2, the J gene TRBJ2-2; 10 bases line up with TRBD1. The sequencing input was peripheral blood. The receptor was isolated from a human donor in a cohort sampled during active COVID-19. CDR3 coding DNA: TGTGCCAGCAGCTTAGGGACAGGGGGAACCGGGGAGCTGTTTTTT. Protein sequence: CASSLGTGGTGELFF.